The rows below give T cell receptor beta chains drawn from one sample of a study of T cell repertoires in cytomegalovirus infection. TCRdb itself ran the reads through MiXCR, one entry per CDR3 protein. Of around 750,000 distinct CDR3 sequences in the sample, approximately 32% were seen once. The antigens these receptors bind are not known. This material consisted of cultured CD8+ T cells from PBMCs, taken from culture after CMV antigen stimulation. The receptors originated from a human donor in good health (CMV status not recorded). Some clones in this sample may be carry-over from other donors' samples. Each CDR3 is given with its conserved first and last residue.

CDR3	V	length	J
CASSLGGSWSGGQPGNEQFF	TRBV7-6	20	TRBJ2-1
CASSLSEVYGWYGYTF	TRBV14	16	TRBJ1-2
CASSEGGWTGRNEKLFF	TRBV6-1	17	TRBJ1-4
CASSQAPGGRAGELFF	TRBV4-1	16	TRBJ2-2
CASSLPDRPEAFF	TRBV7-2	13	TRBJ1-1
CSTSGTGGLYEQYF	TRBV29-1	14	TRBJ2-7
CASSLTVTGQPQHF	TRBV12-3/TRBV12-4	14	TRBJ1-5
CASSLRAPEEFF	TRBV5-6	12	TRBJ2-1
CASSFGGLDTEAFF	TRBV12-3/TRBV12-4	14	TRBJ1-1
CASSLERIRVSEQFF	TRBV7-6	15	TRBJ2-1
CASSETGGYEQYF	TRBV19	13	TRBJ2-7
CASTFTGDGYTF	TRBV28	12	TRBJ1-2
CASRQMWGDRGLNNEQFF	TRBV7-4	18	TRBJ2-1
CASNHPWFGSFSVQGSPEAFF	TRBV6-1	21	TRBJ1-1
CATSGAGTDTQYF	TRBV7-7	13	TRBJ2-3